Only a few counts were recorded for the clone carrying this T cell receptor (beta chain). Its specificity is unknown. The authors built TCR beta libraries using iRepertoire HTBI primers and Arm-PCR of CDR3 regions. TCRdb recomputed calls from the multiplex PCR reads with MiXCR, one row per CDR3 protein. Found here are about 470,000 distinct CDR3 sequences, roughly 21% of them singletons; the top ten hold 6.5% to 9%. This CDR3 has 19 amino acids. Germline V gives CDR1 SEHNR, CDR2 FQNEAQ (reference sequence). Germline trimming cut 7 bases from V and 1 base from J; bases unmatched to any gene: 19. This sample stems from a study of regulatory T cells in long-lasting Graves disease. Study-level results: Limited sample numbers may have lowered accuracy.

The time point was: persistent/refractory GD, antithyroid drugs over 5 years with positive TRAb. From RNA extracted from PBMCs, the TCR library was made. The V and J genes are TRBV7-9 and TRBJ1-1; 9 positions agree with TRBD1. Sequenced here: peripheral blood mononuclear cells (PBMCs), sampled when the disease was refractory, from a patient treated with antithyroid drugs. The sequence was collected from a female donor with Graves disease. The CDR3 coding sequence is TGTGCCAGCACCCCCGGGAGGCACAGGGGGCGCGGGAAGAACACTGAAGCTTTCTTT. It encodes CASTPGRHRGRGKNTEAFF.